These T cell receptor beta chains were read from a single sample in a study of control samples from healthy donors and cancer patients. Some clones are missing from TCRdb's copy, which holds only in-frame ones; the method was immunoSEQ multiplex PCR. The table lists 100,000 to 150,000 clones, 87% of them singletons. Sample: blood. These receptors originate from a man between 40 and 49 years old in good health. Both conserved end residues are part of each CDR3. The order of the fields is V gene, J gene, D gene, clone size, CDR3 protein, CDR3 DNA. A D gene is named only where the DNA matches it firmly. Rows give clone size only sometimes, using once, few, many, or a class for an expanded clone.

v_call: TRBV3-1/TRBV3-2; j_call: TRBJ1-3; d_call: NA; clone_size: NA; cdr3_aa: CASSQDHLGPIYF; cdr3_nt: TGTGCCAGCAGCCAAGATCACCTTGGCCCCATATATTTT
v_call: TRBV18; j_call: TRBJ1-2; d_call: NA; clone_size: NA; cdr3_aa: CASSPPGNYGYTF; cdr3_nt: TGTGCCAGCTCACCTCCGGGTAACTATGGCTACACCTTC
v_call: TRBV6-2/TRBV6-3; j_call: TRBJ2-7; d_call: NA; clone_size: NA; cdr3_aa: CASSPGVGEQYF; cdr3_nt: TGTGCCAGCAGCCCAGGGGTAGGCGAGCAGTACTTC
v_call: TRBV14; j_call: TRBJ1-6; d_call: TRBD1; clone_size: NA; cdr3_aa: CASSATGGSYNSPLHF; cdr3_nt: TGTGCCAGCAGCGCGACAGGGGGATCCTATAATTCACCCCTCCACTTT
v_call: TRBV7-3; j_call: TRBJ1-6; d_call: NA; clone_size: few; cdr3_aa: CASSSGTIDSPLHF; cdr3_nt: TGTGCCAGCAGCTCAGGGACAATCGATTCACCCCTCCACTTT
v_call: TRBV15; j_call: TRBJ2-5; d_call: NA; clone_size: NA; cdr3_aa: CATSREGIGGETQYF; cdr3_nt: TGTGCCACCAGCAGAGAAGGAATAGGGGGAGAGACCCAGTACTTC
v_call: TRBV19; j_call: TRBJ1-2; d_call: NA; clone_size: few; cdr3_aa: CASSIARVGGYTF; cdr3_nt: TGTGCCAGTAGTATAGCCAGGGTTGGTGGCTACACCTTC
v_call: TRBV7-9; j_call: TRBJ2-5; d_call: TRBD1; clone_size: NA; cdr3_aa: CASSSPGQGSETQYF; cdr3_nt: TGTGCCAGCAGCTCCCCGGGACAGGGATCGGAGACCCAGTACTTC
v_call: TRBV5-6; j_call: TRBJ1-1; d_call: NA; clone_size: NA; cdr3_aa: CASSEGYTEAFF; cdr3_nt: TGTGCCAGCAGTGAGGGATACACCGAAGCTTTCTTT
v_call: TRBV6-5; j_call: TRBJ2-3; d_call: NA; clone_size: NA; cdr3_aa: CASSRDNPDTQYF; cdr3_nt: TGTGCCAGCAGTCGGGACAATCCAGATACGCAGTATTTT
v_call: TRBV7-9; j_call: TRBJ1-6; d_call: NA; clone_size: NA; cdr3_aa: CASTPTGSSPLHF; cdr3_nt: TGTGCCAGCACTCCCACAGGAAGTTCACCCCTCCACTTT
v_call: TRBV25-1; j_call: TRBJ1-1; d_call: NA; clone_size: once; cdr3_aa: CASSDLGQKNTEAFF; cdr3_nt: TGTGCCAGCAGTGACCTGGGACAAAAGAACACTGAAGCTTTCTTT
v_call: TRBV7-6; j_call: TRBJ2-3; d_call: NA; clone_size: NA; cdr3_aa: CASSFGEGTDTQYF; cdr3_nt: TGTGCCAGCAGCTTCGGGGAGGGCACAGATACGCAGTATTTT
v_call: TRBV4-1; j_call: TRBJ1-2; d_call: NA; clone_size: NA; cdr3_aa: CASSQVAGASYGYTF; cdr3_nt: TGCGCCAGCAGCCAAGTTGCGGGGGCTAGTTATGGCTACACCTTC
v_call: TRBV5-6; j_call: TRBJ2-1; d_call: TRBD2; clone_size: once; cdr3_aa: CASSPISAGGYNEQFF; cdr3_nt: TGTGCCAGCAGCCCTATATCAGCGGGGGGTTATAATGAGCAGTTCTTC
v_call: TRBV10-3; j_call: TRBJ2-3; d_call: NA; clone_size: once; cdr3_aa: CAISDTGFGTDTQYF; cdr3_nt: TGTGCCATCAGTGACACAGGGTTCGGTACAGATACGCAGTATTTT
v_call: TRBV19; j_call: TRBJ1-5; d_call: NA; clone_size: NA; cdr3_aa: CASSRSGPQHF; cdr3_nt: TGTGCCAGTTCACGGTCGGGACCCCAGCATTTT
v_call: TRBV18; j_call: TRBJ1-1; d_call: NA; clone_size: few; cdr3_aa: CASSPPRRGTEAFF; cdr3_nt: TGTGCCAGCTCACCACCGCGCAGGGGCACTGAAGCTTTCTTT
v_call: TRBV2; j_call: TRBJ1-2; d_call: TRBD1; clone_size: NA; cdr3_aa: CASRQGWYGYTF; cdr3_nt: TGTGCCAGCCGACAGGGGTGGTATGGCTACACCTTC
v_call: TRBV19; j_call: TRBJ2-1; d_call: NA; clone_size: NA; cdr3_aa: CASSIVWTSGYYNEQFF; cdr3_nt: TGTGCCAGTAGTATAGTTTGGACCAGTGGGTACTACAATGAGCAGTTCTTC
v_call: TRBV7-9; j_call: TRBJ1-2; d_call: NA; clone_size: NA; cdr3_aa: CASSGQIVNYGYTF; cdr3_nt: TGTGCCAGCAGCGGCCAGATTGTTAACTATGGCTACACCTTC
v_call: TRBV29-1; j_call: TRBJ2-3; d_call: NA; clone_size: NA; cdr3_aa: CSVEGVIPQDTQYF; cdr3_nt: TGCAGCGTTGAAGGCGTGATCCCCCAAGATACGCAGTATTTT
v_call: TRBV12-5; j_call: TRBJ1-6; d_call: NA; clone_size: NA; cdr3_aa: CASGGQLYNSPLHF; cdr3_nt: TGTGCTAGTGGGGGGCAGCTTTATAATTCACCCCTCCACTTT
v_call: TRBV27; j_call: TRBJ1-2; d_call: NA; clone_size: NA; cdr3_aa: CAKPSGGNYGYTF; cdr3_nt: TGTGCCAAACCCTCCGGAGGTAACTATGGCTACACCTTC
v_call: TRBV6-6; j_call: TRBJ2-6; d_call: NA; clone_size: NA; cdr3_aa: CASTRVSGANVLTF; cdr3_nt: TGTGCCAGCACCAGGGTTAGCGGGGCCAACGTCCTGACTTTC
v_call: TRBV10-2; j_call: TRBJ2-1; d_call: TRBD1; clone_size: once; cdr3_aa: CARRTGPIFVDSYNEQFF; cdr3_nt: TGCGCCAGAAGGACAGGGCCAATTTTCGTTGATTCCTACAATGAGCAGTTCTTC
v_call: TRBV5-6; j_call: TRBJ2-3; d_call: NA; clone_size: NA; cdr3_aa: CASSPGETSTDTQYF; cdr3_nt: TGTGCCAGCAGCCCGGGAGAGACTAGCACAGATACGCAGTATTTT
v_call: TRBV19; j_call: TRBJ2-3; d_call: TRBD2; clone_size: NA; cdr3_aa: CASSMGLAGGRPSTDTQYF; cdr3_nt: TGTGCCAGTAGTATGGGACTAGCGGGGGGAAGACCTAGCACAGATACGCAGTATTTT
v_call: TRBV7-2; j_call: TRBJ2-5; d_call: NA; clone_size: NA; cdr3_aa: CASSFDRQETQYF; cdr3_nt: TGTGCCAGCAGCTTCGACAGGCAAGAGACCCAGTACTTC
v_call: TRBV11-3; j_call: TRBJ1-1; d_call: NA; clone_size: NA; cdr3_aa: CASSLDRNTEAFF; cdr3_nt: TGTGCCAGCAGCTTGGACAGGAACACTGAAGCTTTCTTT
v_call: TRBV29-1; j_call: TRBJ1-2; d_call: TRBD1; clone_size: NA; cdr3_aa: CSVARGLSYGYTF; cdr3_nt: TGCAGCGTTGCCAGGGGGCTGAGCTATGGCTACACCTTC
v_call: TRBV24-1; j_call: TRBJ2-3; d_call: NA; clone_size: NA; cdr3_aa: CATSDPTRRPDTQYF; cdr3_nt: TGTGCCACCAGTGACCCTACTAGGCGACCAGATACGCAGTATTTT
v_call: TRBV19; j_call: TRBJ2-7; d_call: TRBD2; clone_size: NA; cdr3_aa: CASSASGNSYEQYF; cdr3_nt: TGTGCCAGTAGTGCTAGCGGGAATTCCTACGAGCAGTACTTC
v_call: TRBV6-2/TRBV6-3; j_call: TRBJ1-6; d_call: NA; clone_size: few; cdr3_aa: CASSYVQGYNSPLHF; cdr3_nt: TGTGCCAGCAGTTACGTGCAGGGCTATAATTCACCCCTCCACTTT
v_call: TRBV9; j_call: TRBJ2-3; d_call: NA; clone_size: few; cdr3_aa: CASSAGGTRQWDTQYF; cdr3_nt: TGTGCCAGCAGCGCCGGCGGGACAAGGCAATGGGATACGCAGTATTTT
v_call: TRBV2; j_call: TRBJ2-2; d_call: NA; clone_size: NA; cdr3_aa: CASAGLEGTGELFF; cdr3_nt: TGTGCCAGCGCGGGGCTAGAGGGCACCGGGGAGCTGTTTTTT
v_call: TRBV11-3; j_call: TRBJ1-1; d_call: NA; clone_size: NA; cdr3_aa: CASSSGQTANTEAFF; cdr3_nt: TGTGCCAGCAGCTCTGGACAGACAGCGAACACTGAAGCTTTCTTT
v_call: TRBV3-1/TRBV3-2; j_call: TRBJ2-3; d_call: NA; clone_size: NA; cdr3_aa: CASSQDPTDTDTQYF; cdr3_nt: TGTGCCAGCAGCCAAGATCCGACAGACACAGATACGCAGTATTTT
v_call: TRBV7-3; j_call: TRBJ2-7; d_call: TRBD2; clone_size: few; cdr3_aa: CASSPVGGSEQYF; cdr3_nt: TGTGCCAGCAGCCCCGTTGGCGGGAGCGAGCAGTACTTC
v_call: TRBV20-1; j_call: TRBJ2-7; d_call: NA; clone_size: NA; cdr3_aa: CSASGLSEEVWPEQYF; cdr3_nt: TGCAGTGCTAGTGGCCTGTCGGAGGAGGTGTGGCCCGAGCAGTACTTC
v_call: TRBV18; j_call: TRBJ1-1; d_call: NA; clone_size: NA; cdr3_aa: CASSPPWENTEAFF; cdr3_nt: TGTGCCAGCTCACCACCGTGGGAGAACACTGAAGCTTTCTTT
v_call: TRBV4-2; j_call: TRBJ2-5; d_call: NA; clone_size: NA; cdr3_aa: CASSQGRAGSETQYF; cdr3_nt: TGTGCCAGCAGCCAAGGTCGCGCAGGGAGCGAGACCCAGTACTTC
v_call: TRBV6-2/TRBV6-3; j_call: TRBJ1-5; d_call: NA; clone_size: NA; cdr3_aa: CASSGGGFQPQHF; cdr3_nt: TGTGCCAGCAGCGGGGGGGGCTTTCAGCCCCAGCATTTT
v_call: TRBV7-2; j_call: TRBJ1-5; d_call: NA; clone_size: NA; cdr3_aa: CASSLALVPQHF; cdr3_nt: TGTGCCAGCAGCTTAGCATTAGTGCCCCAGCATTTT
v_call: TRBV5-1; j_call: TRBJ2-6; d_call: NA; clone_size: NA; cdr3_aa: CASSLAGSGANVLTF; cdr3_nt: TGCGCCAGCAGCTTGGCAGGCTCTGGGGCCAACGTCCTGACTTTC
v_call: TRBV5-1; j_call: TRBJ2-5; d_call: TRBD1; clone_size: NA; cdr3_aa: CASSLVQGKQTQYF; cdr3_nt: TGCGCCAGCAGCTTGGTACAGGGGAAACAGACCCAGTACTTC
v_call: TRBV24-1; j_call: TRBJ1-2; d_call: TRBD1; clone_size: NA; cdr3_aa: CATSDGDSLLYTF; cdr3_nt: TGTGCCACCAGTGATGGGGACAGTCTCTTGTACACCTTC
v_call: TRBV5-1; j_call: TRBJ2-1; d_call: TRBD2; clone_size: NA; cdr3_aa: CASSPGGPSYNEQFF; cdr3_nt: TGCGCCAGCAGCCCGGGGGGACCCTCCTACAATGAGCAGTTCTTC
v_call: TRBV9; j_call: TRBJ2-5; d_call: NA; clone_size: NA; cdr3_aa: CASSVGSGRETQYF; cdr3_nt: TGTGCCAGCAGCGTAGGATCTGGGCGAGAGACCCAGTACTTC
v_call: TRBV30; j_call: TRBJ1-1; d_call: NA; clone_size: NA; cdr3_aa: CAWSAAGGKNTEAFF; cdr3_nt: TGTGCCTGGAGTGCCGCCGGGGGGAAGAACACTGAAGCTTTCTTT
v_call: TRBV18; j_call: TRBJ1-5; d_call: NA; clone_size: NA; cdr3_aa: CASSPTGVNQPQHF; cdr3_nt: TGTGCCAGCTCACCTACAGGTGTCAATCAGCCCCAGCATTTT
v_call: TRBV10-3; j_call: TRBJ1-5; d_call: NA; clone_size: NA; cdr3_aa: CAISAVAGTDQPQHF; cdr3_nt: TGTGCCATCAGTGCGGTTGCAGGGACGGATCAGCCCCAGCATTTT
v_call: TRBV7-2; j_call: TRBJ1-1; d_call: TRBD1; clone_size: NA; cdr3_aa: CASSSQTGGLNTEAFF; cdr3_nt: TGTGCCAGCAGCTCCCAGACAGGGGGTCTGAACACTGAAGCTTTCTTT
v_call: TRBV3-1/TRBV3-2; j_call: TRBJ1-5; d_call: NA; clone_size: NA; cdr3_aa: CASSSRSNQPQHF; cdr3_nt: TGTGCCAGCAGCTCCCGTAGCAATCAGCCCCAGCATTTT
v_call: TRBV24-1; j_call: TRBJ1-5; d_call: NA; clone_size: once; cdr3_aa: CATSSVRAATPGPQHF; cdr3_nt: TGTGCCACCAGTAGTGTAAGGGCTGCCACCCCTGGGCCCCAGCATTTT
v_call: TRBV3-1/TRBV3-2; j_call: TRBJ1-6; d_call: NA; clone_size: NA; cdr3_aa: CASSQPRGAPGDSPLHF; cdr3_nt: TGTGCCAGCAGCCAGCCTCGGGGGGCGCCGGGGGATTCACCCCTCCACTTT